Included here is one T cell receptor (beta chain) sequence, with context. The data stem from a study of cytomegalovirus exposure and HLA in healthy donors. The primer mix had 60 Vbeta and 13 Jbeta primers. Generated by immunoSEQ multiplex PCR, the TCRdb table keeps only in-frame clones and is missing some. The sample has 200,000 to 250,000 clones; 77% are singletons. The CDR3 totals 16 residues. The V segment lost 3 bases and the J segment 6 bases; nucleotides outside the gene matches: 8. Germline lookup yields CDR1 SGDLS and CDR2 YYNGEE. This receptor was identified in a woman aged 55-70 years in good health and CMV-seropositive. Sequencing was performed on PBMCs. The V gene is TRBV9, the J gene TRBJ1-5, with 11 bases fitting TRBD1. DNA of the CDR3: TGTGCCAGCAGCGCCGGACAGGGGGCGTTTAGTCAGCCCCAGCATTTT. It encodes CASSAGQGAFSQPQHF.